This TCR beta chain was sequenced for a study of T-cell memory formation after mild COVID-19. The germline V gene encodes CDR1 ENHRY and CDR2 SYGVKD. V lost 3 bases to trimming and J lost 5 bases, with 2 bases between them. This CDR3 has 12 residues. Constant-segment primers served in 5'RACE that generated TCR alpha and TCR beta cDNA libraries bearing sample barcodes and UMIs. A single record per CDR3 protein comes from TCRdb applying MiXCR to the 5' RACE reads. The table records 350,000 to 450,000 distinct CDR3 sequences, 25% to 30% of them present only once. In its sample, this clonotype was seen a few times.

The sequencing input was PBMCs or a T cell subset sorted from them (not recorded which). The chain links TRBV10-3 to TRBJ2-6; D is undetermined. The receptor was derived from an adult woman who had mild COVID-19 (a few samples of this study predate the infection). Cell type and time point are not known. Here the CDR3 reads CAISDRANVLTF. In nucleotides, the CDR3 is TGTGCCATCAGTGACCGGGCCAACGTCCTGACTTTC.